This T cell receptor (beta chain) was profiled in a study of cytomegalovirus exposure and HLA in healthy donors. With regard to this clone: Its antigen is still unknown.

Germline V gene lookup returns CDR1 SGHAT and CDR2 FQNNGV. Trimming shortened V by 0 bases and J by 7 bases, and 19 bases separated the two germline ends. The CDR3 runs 16 residues. Profiling relied on immunoSEQ multiplex PCR, and the TCRdb table lists in-frame clones only, not all of them. Of 200,000 to 250,000 clones listed, more than 75% are singletons. Study conclusions and caveats: The TCR clusters that emerged in the first cohort tended, a later analysis found, to co-occur in the 120 or so validation repertoires.

The chain is built from TRBV11-2 and TRBJ2-7; D is unresolved. Material: PBMCs. The clonotype originates from a young woman in good health and CMV-seropositive. CDR3 amino acids: CASSLDNTGYLDEQYF. The DNA of the CDR3 is TGTGCCAGCAGCTTAGATAACACCGGATACCTAGATGAGCAGTACTTC.